This T cell receptor beta chain was identified during a study of shared clonotypes between healthy human individuals. This CDR3 spans 15 amino acids. The germline CDR1 and CDR2 sequences are LGHNA and YSLEER. Trimming left V 1 base short and J 2 bases short, with 12 bases between. General observations from the study: Sequencing depth was a factor that was expected to affect clonotype sharing among donors. Naive subsets generally exceeded memory subsets in estimated richness.

As to this clone: Its antigen is as yet unknown.

Per the authors' pipeline: ImmunoSEQ sequences covered only the junction and lacked quality scores; filtering therefore differed. Some clones are missing from TCRdb's copy, which holds only in-frame ones; the method was immunoSEQ multiplex PCR. V and J calls and clone size are given by that table; D and trimming were obtained from the DNA. This sample has 550,000 to 800,000 clones, with less than 95% found just once. The TCR sequence derives from a man in his late teens or twenties in good health. Some clones in this sample may be carry-over from other donors' samples. What was sequenced was memory CD8+ T cells from PBMCs. The subset is: CD45RO+ cells pooled with CCR7-negative TemRA cells. The chain has TRBV4-3 and TRBJ2-7, with D possibly matching TRBD1 (5 bases). The CDR3, as DNA: TGCGCCAGCAGCCAAGTACAGGACGATACCTACGAGCAGTACTTC. Translation gives CASSQVQDDTYEQYF.